This entry features one T cell receptor (beta chain) sequence. What it binds is unknown. The entry originates in a study of shared clonotypes between healthy human individuals. Study-wide points: Shared clonotypes: about 4.6% naive CD4, roughly 3.5% naive CD8, less than 2.5% memory CD4, 0.4% to 0.5% memory CD8.

Germline trimming cut 3 bases from V and 6 bases from J; bases unmatched to any gene: 6. This CDR3 contains 15 residues. Looked up from germline, CDR1 is SGHRS and CDR2 is YFSETQ. Produced via immunoSEQ multiplex PCR; TCRdb's table is partial and in-frame only. The sample lists more than 2,000,000 clones; 85% to 95% were seen once. The sequence derives from a man in his late teens or twenties in good health. Some clones in this sample may be carry-over from other donors' samples. The rearrangement links TRBV5-1 to TRBJ2-1; 10 bases fit TRBD2. Sequenced sample: naive CD4+ T cells from PBMCs. Documented subset: CD45RA+ positively selected. CDR3 sequence: CASSSLTSGLNEQFF. The DNA for the CDR3 is TGCGCCAGCAGCTCCTTGACTAGCGGGCTCAATGAGCAGTTCTTC. The variable domain in full, completed from reference TRBV5-1 and TRBJ2-1, reads KAGVTQTPRYLIKTRGQQVTLSCSPISGHRSVSWYQQTPGQGLQFLFEYFSETQRNKGNFPGRFSGRQFSNSRSEMNVSTLELGDSALYLCASSSLTSGLNEQFFGPGTRLTVL.